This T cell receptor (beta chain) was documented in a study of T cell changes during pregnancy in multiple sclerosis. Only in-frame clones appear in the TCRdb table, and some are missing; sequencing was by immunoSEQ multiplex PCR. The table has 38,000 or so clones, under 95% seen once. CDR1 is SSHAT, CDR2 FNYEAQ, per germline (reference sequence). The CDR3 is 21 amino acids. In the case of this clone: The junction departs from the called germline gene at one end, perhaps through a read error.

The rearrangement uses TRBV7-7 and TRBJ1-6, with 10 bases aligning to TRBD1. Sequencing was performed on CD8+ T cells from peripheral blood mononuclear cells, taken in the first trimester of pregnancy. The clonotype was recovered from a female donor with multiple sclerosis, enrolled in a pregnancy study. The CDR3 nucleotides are TGTGCTAGCACCAGAGGGGGGGACAGGGGATTTTCGGGCTCCTATAATTCACCCCTCCACTTT. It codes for CASTRGGDRGFSGSYNSPLHF.